The sequence of this T cell receptor (beta chain) was determined in a study of blood T cell repertoires in COVID-19. Overall study context: Acute and convalescent COVID-19 samples came from the United States, Italy and Spain. T cells, B-cell-depleted T cells, or PBMCs provided the cDNA or gDNA that served as material.

Clones were read by immunoSEQ multiplex PCR, and TCRdb kept only the in-frame ones, dropping some. The sample consists of under 450,000 clones, 90% to 95% of them appearing once. Residents of 24 US areas, aged about 18 to 95 years, made up the participants. Cohorts were based on clinical histories the participants reported. This CDR3 contains 15 residues. J was trimmed by 7 bases and V by 1 base; bases with no gene match: 9. Germline V gene sequence: CDR1 LGHDT, CDR2 YNNKEL (reference sequence). This chain uses TRBV3-1 (or the pseudogene TRBV3-2) with TRBJ2-7; TRBD2 matches 8 bases. Sequencing was done on a sample of PBMCs or T cells enriched from blood (not recorded which). This TCR was sampled from a woman between 40 and 50 years old who had been exposed to COVID-19. The CDR3 DNA reads as TGTGCCAGCAGCCAAGGAAACGGGGGGGCGAGGGAGCAGTACTTC. It translates to CASSQGNGGAREQYF.